A selection of T cell receptor beta chains follows, all from one sample in a study of regulatory T cells in long-lasting Graves disease. TCRdb recomputed calls from the multiplex PCR reads with MiXCR, one row per CDR3 protein. The sample lists 620,000 or so distinct CDR3 sequences; roughly 16% were seen once. Another study also made use of these data, one on T cells in Graves' hyperthyroidism and ophthalmopathy.

The material was peripheral blood mononuclear cells (PBMCs), obtained at new diagnosis, from a patient treated with antithyroid drugs. The receptors originated from a woman aged 25 to 39 with Graves disease. CDR3s include the opening cysteine and the closing phenylalanine or tryptophan. Fields, in order: V gene, J gene, D gene, clone size, CDR3 protein, CDR3 DNA. The D gene is left open where the match is weak. Size is stated for part of the rows, as once, few or many counts, or as a class when the clone is expanded.

>TRBV20-1|TRBJ2-7|.|many
CSARAGVSSYEQYF
TGCAGTGCTAGAGCGGGAGTTAGCTCCTACGAGCAGTACTTC
>TRBV6-1|TRBJ1-1|.|many
CASKTMGNTEAFF
TGTGCCAGCAAAACTATGGGGAACACTGAAGCTTTCTTT
>TRBV20-1|TRBJ2-5|.|once
CSALPARARGTQYF
TGCAGTGCTCTCCCAGCGAGGGCCCGGGGGACCCAGTACTTC
>TRBV29-1|TRBJ2-1|.|few
CSVDGGLLYNEQFF
TGCAGCGTTGATGGGGGACTGCTATACAATGAGCAGTTCTTC
>TRBV7-9|TRBJ1-1|.|many
CASSFGDTEAFF
TGTGCCAGCAGCTTCGGAGACACTGAAGCTTTCTTT
>TRBV19|TRBJ2-7|TRBD1|.
CASMETGDTYEQYF
TGTGCCAGTATGGAGACAGGGGACACCTACGAGCAGTACTTC
>TRBV30|TRBJ2-7|.|many
CAWSATRYEQYF
TGTGCCTGGAGTGCGACGCGCTACGAGCAGTACTTC
>TRBV9|TRBJ2-7|.|few
CASSVGGTGDTKQYF
TGTGCCAGCAGCGTAGGGGGGACTGGTGATACGAAGCAGTACTTC
>TRBV30|TRBJ2-3|.|many
CAWERGTDTQYF
TGTGCCTGGGAACGGGGTACAGATACGCAGTATTTT
>TRBV20-1|TRBJ1-5|.|many
CSAIVGGSDNQPQHF
TGCAGTGCTATAGTGGGAGGGTCGGACAATCAGCCCCAGCATTTT
>TRBV2|TRBJ2-7|.|many
CASRIGGFGEQYF
TGTGCCAGCAGGATAGGCGGGTTCGGGGAGCAGTACTTC
>TRBV12-3/TRBV12-4|TRBJ1-2|TRBD1|many
CASSRGTGVEGYTF
TGTGCCAGCAGCCGCGGGACAGGGGTGGAGGGCTACACCTTC
>TRBV5-1|TRBJ1-5|.|few
CASSLNSDNQPQHF
TGCGCCAGCAGCTTGAACTCCGACAATCAGCCCCAGCATTTT
>TRBV7-2|TRBJ2-3|.|many
CASSFNEGDTQYF
TGTGCCAGCAGCTTCAACGAGGGGGATACGCAGTATTTT
>TRBV11-3|TRBJ2-1|TRBD2|many
CASSISGNAYNEQFF
TGTGCCAGCAGCATTAGCGGGAATGCCTACAATGAGCAGTTCTTC
>TRBV18|TRBJ1-5|.|few
CASSIREQGPQHF
TGTGCCAGCTCTATTAGGGAGCAGGGGCCCCAGCATTTT
>TRBV28|TRBJ1-5|.|many
CASSWANGPQHF
TGTGCCAGCAGTTGGGCAAATGGGCCCCAGCATTTT
>TRBV7-2|TRBJ2-1|.|many
CASSLPTNLSYNEQFF
TGTGCCAGCAGCTTACCGACCAATCTCTCCTACAATGAGCAGTTCTTC
>TRBV18|TRBJ1-4|.|.
CASSPTFVQGELFF
TGTGCCAGCTCACCGACCTTTGTACAGGGCGAACTGTTTTTT
>TRBV11-2|TRBJ2-5|.|few
CASTSTGPQETQYF
TGTGCCAGCACCTCGACGGGACCGCAAGAGACCCAGTACTTC
>TRBV11-2|TRBJ1-3|.|many
CASSISASDGNTIYF
TGTGCCAGCAGCATTTCAGCCTCGGATGGAAACACCATATATTTT
>TRBV29-1|TRBJ2-1|.|few
CSVDMTGALKVQFF
TGCAGCGTTGATATGACGGGAGCCCTCAAAGTGCAGTTCTTC
>TRBV3-1|TRBJ1-1|TRBD1|few
CASSQWDRGRYEAFF
TGTGCCAGCAGCCAATGGGACAGGGGACGATATGAAGCTTTCTTT
>TRBV3-1|TRBJ2-7|TRBD1|.
CASSPKGQDYEQYF
TGTGCCAGCAGCCCAAAAGGACAGGACTACGAGCAGTACTTC
>TRBV20-1|TRBJ2-7|.|.
CSASSVPSYEQYF
TGCAGTGCTAGTAGTGTCCCGTCCTACGAGCAGTACTTC
>TRBV7-9|TRBJ1-1|.|many
CASSLGGPTAGNTEAFF
TGTGCCAGCAGCTTAGGTGGCCCAACAGCAGGGAACACTGAAGCTTTCTTT
>TRBV20-1|TRBJ1-2|.|many
CSARPGISYTF
TGCAGTGCTAGACCCGGCATCAGCTACACCTTC
>TRBV20-1|TRBJ2-1|.|few
CNALGLIALAVGYNEQFF
TGCAATGCTTTAGGACTTATCGCGTTGGCAGTTGGCTACAATGAGCAGTTCTTC
>TRBV13|TRBJ2-7|.|many
CASSQLGRSYEQYF
TGTGCCAGCAGCCAGCTTGGACGGTCCTACGAGCAGTACTTC
>TRBV28|TRBJ2-7|TRBD1|.
CASRPRQGATYEQYF
TGTGCCAGCAGGCCTCGACAGGGGGCAACCTACGAGCAGTACTTC
>TRBV27|TRBJ1-1|.|many
CASSLRGSLPDTEAFF
TGTGCCAGCAGTTTACGGGGGTCCCTTCCCGACACTGAAGCTTTCTTT
>TRBV24-1|TRBJ2-2|TRBD2|.
CATSDTTSGVANTGELFF
TGTGCCACCAGTGACACGACTAGCGGGGTAGCGAACACCGGGGAGCTGTTTTTT
>TRBV20-1|TRBJ2-1|TRBD2|many
CSATPRGREVNNEQFF
TGCAGTGCTACCCCCCGAGGTCGGGAGGTCAACAATGAGCAGTTCTTC
>TRBV5-8|TRBJ2-2|TRBD2|few
CASSWTSGSSGTGELFF
TGTGCCAGCAGCTGGACTAGCGGGAGCTCAGGCACCGGGGAGCTGTTTTTT
>TRBV24-1|TRBJ2-5|.|few
CATSGWSGRQETQYF
TGTGCCACCAGTGGTTGGTCGGGGCGCCAAGAGACCCAGTACTTC
>TRBV28|TRBJ2-5|.|many
CASGRQRLTQETQYF
TGTGCCAGCGGGAGACAGAGACTGACACAAGAGACCCAGTACTTC
>TRBV28|TRBJ1-3|.|.
CASSYGGQFKDTIYF
TGTGCCAGCAGTTATGGGGGGCAATTTAAGGACACCATATATTTT
>TRBV5-1|TRBJ2-1|TRBD1|.
CASSLWPTGGIFSNYNEQFF
TGCGCCAGCAGCTTGTGGCCGACAGGGGGCATTTTTTCTAATTACAATGAGCAGTTCTTC
>TRBV6-1|TRBJ1-5|.|many
CASSRLEGRNQPQHF
TGTGCCAGCAGCAGGTTAGAGGGAAGGAATCAGCCCCAGCATTTT
>TRBV7-8|TRBJ1-1|TRBD1|many
CASSFPGGNTEAFF
TGTGCCAGCAGCTTTCCAGGGGGGAACACTGAAGCTTTCTTT
>TRBV12-3/TRBV12-4|TRBJ1-3|TRBD1|many
CASSQVKGATGNTIYF
TGTGCCAGCAGTCAGGTTAAGGGGGCAACTGGAAACACCATATATTTT
>TRBV19|TRBJ2-2|TRBD2|few
CASMSGGNTGELFF
TGTGCCAGTATGTCGGGAGGGAACACCGGGGAGCTGTTTTTT
>TRBV6-1|TRBJ1-5|.|many
CASSEAGVGLNQPQHF
TGTGCCAGCAGTGAAGCGGGGGTAGGGCTCAATCAGCCCCAGCATTTT
>TRBV12-3/TRBV12-4|TRBJ1-4|TRBD1|few
CASSPGQVGEKLFF
TGTGCCAGCAGTCCCGGACAGGTTGGTGAAAAACTGTTTTTT
>TRBV20-1|TRBJ1-1|.|many
CSARGPGTNTEAFF
TGCAGTGCTAGAGGACCCGGGACGAACACTGAAGCTTTCTTT
>TRBV7-9|TRBJ2-7|TRBD2|many
CASSLGAGAPQYF
TGTGCCAGCAGCCTAGGAGCGGGAGCCCCGCAGTACTTC
>TRBV7-2|TRBJ2-1|.|.
CASSGRTGASYNEQFF
TGTGCCAGCTCGGGACGGACGGGAGCCTCCTACAATGAGCAGTTCTTC
>TRBV24-1|TRBJ2-1|.|many
CATSVDGWYNEQFF
TGTGCCACCAGTGTTGACGGCTGGTACAATGAGCAGTTCTTC
>TRBV6-2/TRBV6-3|TRBJ2-7|TRBD1|.
CASRLPGQGREQYF
TGTGCCAGCAGATTACCGGGACAGGGGCGCGAGCAGTACTTC
>TRBV12-3/TRBV12-4|TRBJ1-3|.|.
CASSPGKFIGSTIYF
TGTGCCAGCAGTCCCGGGAAATTCATTGGAAGCACCATATATTTT
>TRBV7-9|TRBJ2-1|.|many
CASSLAVKPEQFF
TGTGCCAGCAGCTTAGCGGTAAAACCCGAGCAGTTCTTC
>TRBV14|TRBJ2-3|TRBD2|.
CASSQKTSGRSSTDTQYF
TGTGCCAGCAGCCAAAAAACTAGCGGGAGGAGTAGCACAGATACGCAGTATTTT
>TRBV7-2|TRBJ1-5|TRBD1|many
CASSLATGNQPQHF
TGTGCCAGCAGCTTAGCGACAGGGAATCAGCCCCAGCATTTT
>TRBV14|TRBJ2-1|.|.
CASSKGLAWGNEQFF
TGTGCCAGCTCAAAAGGGCTAGCGTGGGGCAATGAGCAGTTCTTC
>TRBV7-8|TRBJ2-2|.|few
CASSSGLPGELFF
TGTGCCAGCAGCTCGGGACTTCCCGGGGAGCTGTTTTTT
>TRBV6-1|TRBJ2-7|.|many
CASIRPGSYEQYF
TGTGCCAGCATTAGACCAGGATCCTACGAGCAGTACTTC
>TRBV20-1|TRBJ2-7|TRBD2|.
CSARGWASGRVYEQYF
TGCAGTGCTAGAGGATGGGCTAGCGGGAGGGTCTACGAGCAGTACTTC